This T cell receptor beta chain was documented in a study of T-cell memory formation after mild COVID-19. Study results and limitations: The CD4+ clones that contracted clustered mainly within CM and EM, and the CD8+ clones concentrated in EMRA. Clones contracting day 15 to 85 were balanced CD4/CD8; later expanders leaned CD4+.

Germline lookup yields CDR1 SGHAT and CDR2 FQNNGV. There are 16 residues in the CDR3. TCRdb passed the 5' RACE reads through MiXCR, listing each CDR3 protein once. This sample has 15,000 or so distinct CDR3 sequences, with 20% to 25% found just once. On this clonotype: Its specificity is not known. One end of the junction does not line up with germline, which may come from a read error.

Specimen: PBMCs or a T cell subset sorted from them (not recorded which). The TCR comes from a man between 18 and 35 years old who had mild COVID-19 (a few samples of this study predate the infection). Cell type and time point are not known. The V call is TRBV11-2, the J call TRBJ2-3; 7 bases are a match to TRBD1. The DNA for the CDR3 is TGTGCCAGCAGCCCTCCGCGGACAGGTGTCACAGATTCGCAGTATTTT. The encoded protein is CASSPPRTGVTDSQYF.